The present entry profiles one T cell receptor beta chain with its context. Its target is unknown. CDR3 length equals 14 residues. V lost 3 bases and J 3 bases, leaving 11 bases between the germline ends. Germline CDR1 LNHDA, CDR2 SQIVND (reference sequence). Sequencing was performed with immunoSEQ multiplex PCR; in TCRdb, only in-frame clones are kept and a portion is missing. Among some 80,000 clones listed, 70% to 90% were seen once. This record comes from a study of T cell responses to AZD1222 COVID-19 vaccine. Study-wide points: Recipients of AZD1222 seropositive at baseline numbered only 5 or 6. Females made up more of the donors, who were largely white British, and clonal diversity may have come out too low.

This TCR came from an adult who received the MenACWY meningococcal vaccine as a control. The J gene is TRBJ2-5, the V gene TRBV19; D unclear. The sample in question was peripheral blood, obtained 28 days after the second dose of the MenACWY control vaccine. Here the CDR3 DNA reads TGTGCCAGTAGTATCAATGCGGCAGAAGAGACCCAGTACTTC. This translates into CASSINAAEETQYF.